Presented here are 17 T cell receptor beta chains from one specimen sequenced in a study of cytomegalovirus exposure and HLA in healthy donors. Produced via immunoSEQ multiplex PCR; TCRdb's table is partial and in-frame only. The sample contains 65,000 to 95,000 clones, about 95% of which appear only once. Material for sequencing was PBMCs. The receptor set was obtained from a man younger than 35 in good health and CMV-seronegative.

The chain joins TRBV27 to TRBJ1-4; the match to TRBD1 covers 9 bases. Germline V gene sequence: CDR1 MNHEY, CDR2 SMNVEV (reference sequence). The J segment lost 7 bases and the V segment lost 5 bases, leaving 8 bases of the junction unmatched. This CDR3 contains 15 residues. The CDR3 protein is CASSTDGTGFEKLFF. The CDR3 bases are TGTGCCAGCAGTACCGACGGGACAGGGTTTGAAAAACTGTTTTTT.

V is TRBV2 and J is TRBJ2-7; maybe TRBD1 (6 bases). Looked up from germline, CDR1 is SNHLY and CDR2 is FYNNEI. CDR3 size: 13 residues. The V gene lost 7 bases and the J gene lost 0 bases, with 10 bases spanning the gap. CDR3: CASNGDTSYEQYF. CDR3 DNA: TGTGCCAGCAACGGGGACACCTCCTACGAGCAGTACTTC. Looking up the rest from reference TRBV2 and TRBJ2-7 gives the full variable domain: EPEVTQTPSHQVTQMGQEVILRCVPISNHLYFYWYRQILGQKVEFLVSFYNNEISEKSEIFDDQFSVERPDGSNFTLKIRSTKLEDSAMYFCASNGDTSYEQYFGPGTRLTVT.

This rearrangement joins TRBV7-2 to TRBJ1-4; possible D gene TRBD1, 5 bases. Trimming took off 3 bases at V and 7 bases at J, with 12 bases between the two ends. Germline lookup yields CDR1 SGHTA and CDR2 FQGNSA. The CDR3 runs to 14 residues. The CDR3 sequence: CASSFKGVGEKLFF. The CDR3 region has the DNA TGTGCCAGCAGCTTTAAAGGGGTTGGTGAAAAACTGTTTTTT.

The chain combines TRBV7-2 with TRBJ2-7; TRBD2 matches 7 bases. The CDR3 extends over 13 amino acids. Looked up from germline, CDR1 is SGHTA and CDR2 is FQGNSA. With 2 bases clipped from V and 6 bases from J, the junction kept 4 bases outside the gene matches. In DNA, the CDR3 is TGTGCCAGCAGCTTACTCGGGGGGACCGAGCAGTACTTC. Amino acids: CASSLLGGTEQYF. Full variable domain (rest looked up from reference TRBV7-2 and TRBJ2-7): GAGVSQSPSNKVTEKGKDVELRCDPISGHTALYWYRQSLGQGLEFLIYFQGNSAPDKSGLPSDRFSAERTGGSVSTLTIQRTQQEDSAVYLCASSLLGGTEQYFGPGTRLTVT.

The chain has TRBV19 and TRBJ2-2, with a weak D call TRBD1 (6 bases). The CDR3 length is 15 residues. Germline lookup yields CDR1 LNHDA and CDR2 SQIVND (reference sequence). Trimming removed 4 bases from V and 2 bases from J, with 11 bases in between. For the CDR3, the DNA is TGTGCCAGTAGTACCCGGACAGCTAACACCGGGGAGCTGTTTTTT. This sequence encodes CASSTRTANTGELFF.

The chain links TRBV6-5 to TRBJ2-1; 9 nucleotides agree with TRBD1. This CDR3 has 14 residues. V lost 0 bases and J lost 14; bases outside the gene matches: 8. Germline assignment: CDR1 MNHEY and CDR2 SVGAGI. For the CDR3, the DNA is TGTGCCAGCAGTTACTCGCTTTCGGGGACAGGGAAGTTCTTC. Residues: CASSYSLSGTGKFF.

CDR3: CASLATGGSNEQFF. CDR3 bases: TGTGCCAGCCTCGCGACAGGGGGTTCGAATGAGCAGTTCTTC. V is TRBV6-1 and J is TRBJ2-1; 9 bases fit TRBD1. The CDR3 has 14 amino acids. Per the germline V gene, CDR1 is MNHNS and CDR2 is SASEGT. J lost 7 bases, V lost 8 bases, and 9 bases had no gene match.

The rearrangement joins TRBV5-1 to TRBJ2-5; 12 bases map to TRBD1. This CDR3 spans 15 amino acids. V shed 4 bases, J shed 7 bases, and the junction held 8 bases outside the gene matches. Germline V CDR1 and CDR2: SGHRS, YFSETQ. The CDR3 sequence: CASSGGGQGAGTQYF. The DNA of the CDR3 is TGCGCCAGCAGCGGAGGGGGACAGGGGGCTGGGACCCAGTACTTC.

The chain recombines TRBV5-6 with TRBJ1-1; D is undetermined. The CDR3 has 14 residues. V was pared by 0 bases and J by 8 bases, with 14 bases between. Per the germline V gene, CDR1 is SGHDT and CDR2 is YYEEEE. The CDR3 region is CASSLVDGNSEAFF. CDR3 nucleotide sequence: TGTGCCAGCAGCTTGGTAGACGGGAACTCAGAAGCTTTCTTT.

The genes are TRBV6-5 and TRBJ2-7, with 10 bases that match TRBD1. Germline loops: CDR1 MNHEY, CDR2 SVGAGI. The ends lost 5 bases at V and 4 bases at J; junction bases unmatched: 8. This CDR3 has 15 residues. The CDR3 nucleotides read TGTGCCAGCAGTCGAGATCCGGGACAGGGGTACGAGCAGTACTTC. As protein: CASSRDPGQGYEQYF.

This clone was counted once. The J gene is TRBJ2-5, the V gene TRBV5-6, with D tentatively TRBD2 (5 bases). V was shortened by 0 bases and J by 2 bases, with 11 bases between the two germline ends. Per germline, CDR1 SGHDT and CDR2 YYEEEE. This CDR3 has 15 amino acids. CDR3 in DNA: TGTGCCAGCAGCTTGGGGGCCGGGATTCAAGAGACCCAGTACTTC. As protein: CASSLGAGIQETQYF.

This sequence joins TRBV18 and TRBJ1-5; 7 bases fit TRBD1. V trimming: 3 bases; J trimming: 3 bases; junction bases outside the gene matches: 2. CDR3 length equals 14 residues. Germline CDR1 and CDR2: KGHSH and LQKENI. The CDR3 is CASSPDRVNQPQHF. The CDR3 nucleotides are TGTGCCAGCTCACCCGACAGGGTCAATCAGCCCCAGCATTTT.

The CDR3 DNA sequence: TGTGCCAGCAGCTTAGTTCTGGGCGCCGAGCAGTACTTC. Encoded protein: CASSLVLGAEQYF. J is TRBJ2-7 and V is TRBV7-2; D gene ambiguous. V lost 1 base, J lost 6 bases, and 10 bases lay in between. This CDR3 has 13 amino acids. CDR1 is SGHTA and CDR2 is FQGNSA in the germline V gene.

The chain couples TRBV19 to TRBJ2-2; TRBD2 might be the D (7 bases). Germline V gene data show CDR1 as LNHDA and CDR2 as SQIVND (reference sequence). This CDR3 region has 12 residues. V gave up 5 bases and J gave up 12 bases, with 13 bases separating them. The CDR3 DNA is TGTGCCAGTAGTTACGCGGGGGCGAAGCTGTTTTTT. It encodes CASSYAGAKLFF. The full variable domain, its missing parts supplied by reference TRBV19 and TRBJ2-2, is DGGITQSPKYLFRKEGQNVTLSCEQNLNHDAMYWYRQDPGQGLRLIYYSQIVNDFQKGDIAEGYSVSREKKESFPLTVTSAQKNPTAFYLCASSYAGAKLFFGEGSRLTVL.

CDR3 region: CASSADRVDLYGYTF. The DNA of the CDR3 is TGTGCCAGCAGCGCTGACAGGGTGGACCTCTATGGCTACACCTTC. This chain connects TRBV7-2 to TRBJ1-2; 7 bases line up with TRBD1. In germline, CDR1 is SGHTA, CDR2 FQGNSA. The CDR3 covers 15 residues. V shed 5 bases and J 4 bases; nucleotides not matched to a gene: 10.

This chain links TRBV5-1 with TRBJ1-1; 10 bases fit TRBD1. The ends lost 3 bases at V and 5 bases at J; junction bases unmatched: 10. This CDR3 comprises 16 residues. Germline lookup yields CDR1 SGHRS and CDR2 YFSETQ. CDR3 loop: CASSWGQGMGSTEAFF. DNA for the CDR3: TGCGCCAGCAGCTGGGGACAGGGGATGGGTAGTACTGAAGCTTTCTTT.

Concerning this clone: This specimen includes other DNA sequences encoding the same CDR3. The V and J genes are TRBV7-9 and TRBJ2-1; TRBD2 aligns across 8 bases. This CDR3 spans 14 amino acids. Germline V lookup: CDR1 SEHNR, CDR2 FQNEAQ (reference sequence). V shed 3 bases and J 4 bases; nucleotides not matched to a gene: 2. CDR3: CASSFRGGYNEQFF. The CDR3 DNA sequence: TGTGCCAGCAGCTTTCGGGGGGGTTACAATGAGCAGTTCTTC.